These 21 T cell receptor beta chains share one sample of origin, sequenced in a study of cytomegalovirus exposure and HLA in healthy donors. This PCR relied on a set of 60 Vbeta primers and 13 Jbeta primers. Produced via immunoSEQ multiplex PCR; TCRdb's table is partial and in-frame only. The sample records roughly 150,000 clones, 70% to 85% being singletons. The specimen sequenced was PBMCs. All receptors come from a man aged 50-60 years in good health and CMV-seropositive.

This clone was detected only a few times. The J gene is TRBJ2-5, the V gene TRBV7-9, with 12 nucleotides matching TRBD2. Judging by the DNA end, TRBJ2-7 fits better; the J call may be wrong. The CDR3 loop spans 16 amino acids. Germline CDR1 SEHNR, CDR2 FQNEAQ (reference sequence). CDR3 DNA sequence: TGTGCCAGCAGCTTCTCTACTAGCGGGGGGACCTACGAGCAGTACTTC. As protein: CASSFSTSGGTYEQYF.

V gene TRBV4-3 combines with J gene TRBJ2-7; maybe TRBD2 (5 bases). CDR3 length: 15 residues. V gave up 0 bases and J gave up 5 bases, with 14 bases separating them. The germline CDR1 and CDR2 sequences are LGHNA and YSLEER. The CDR3 nucleotides are TGCGCCAGCAGCCAAGAAAGCGGACGTCTTCACGAGCAGTACTTC. This encodes CASSQESGRLHEQYF.

This rearrangement joins TRBV28 to TRBJ1-3, with D unclear. Per the germline V gene, CDR1 is MDHEN and CDR2 is SYDVKM. V lost 9 bases and J 4 bases, leaving 7 bases between the germline ends. CDR3 length: 11 residues. CDR3 in DNA: TGTGCCAGTATTACAGGAAACACCATATATTTT. As protein: CASITGNTIYF.

This clone came up once. The chain couples TRBV19 to TRBJ2-1, with 12 bases aligning to TRBD2. The CDR3 extends over 15 amino acids. Germline-derived CDR1 and CDR2 are LNHDA and SQIVND (reference sequence). V dropped 5 bases and J dropped 9; count of bases not matched to a gene: 8. The CDR3 loop reads CASSPPRLAGVEQFF. Written as DNA, the CDR3 is TGTGCCAGTAGTCCGCCCCGACTAGCGGGGGTTGAGCAGTTCTTC. Full variable domain (missing parts from reference TRBV19 and TRBJ2-1): DGGITQSPKYLFRKEGQNVTLSCEQNLNHDAMYWYRQDPGQGLRLIYYSQIVNDFQKGDIAEGYSVSREKKESFPLTVTSAQKNPTAFYLCASSPPRLAGVEQFFGPGTRLTVL.

The chain joins TRBV28 to TRBJ1-4, with D perhaps TRBD1 (5 bases). Trimming removed 2 bases at V and 11 bases at J, with 12 bases between. This CDR3 is built from 13 residues. CDR1 and CDR2 from the germline V gene are MDHEN and SYDVKM. The CDR3 loop reads CASSLRTMEKLFF. The CDR3 DNA is TGTGCCAGCAGTTTAAGGACAATGGAGAAACTGTTTTTT.

This rearrangement joins TRBV25-1 to TRBJ2-2, with D possibly being TRBD2 (5 bases). In germline, CDR1 is MGHDK, CDR2 SYGVNS. The CDR3 is 17 amino acids. The ends were cut back, 1 base at V and 0 bases at J, with 12 bases in the middle. The CDR3 bases are TGTGCCAGCAGTGAATTTCAGACGGGAACGAACACCGGGGAGCTGTTTTTT. It specifies CASSEFQTGTNTGELFF.

The gene calls are TRBV2 and TRBJ2-5; a weak D match, TRBD1 (7 bases). The J call may be faulty, since TRBJ2-7 better matches the DNA end. The CDR3 extends over 14 amino acids. Germline V gene data show CDR1 as SNHLY and CDR2 as FYNNEI. The CDR3 DNA sequence: TGTGCCAGCAGCCCCGACAGGGCGGGGTACGAGCAGTACTTC. Protein: CASSPDRAGYEQYF.

The rearrangement links TRBV7-2 to TRBJ2-1, with 10 bases lining up with TRBD2. V was pared by 1 base and J by 4 bases, with 4 bases of the junction left unmatched. Germline V gene sequence: CDR1 SGHTA, CDR2 FQGNSA. The CDR3 has 16 residues. CDR3 DNA: TGTGCCAGCAGCTTAGAGGCTAGCGGGGGTTACAATGAGCAGTTCTTC. This codes for CASSLEASGGYNEQFF.

The chain recombines TRBV5-1 with TRBJ2-7; D is perhaps TRBD1 (5 bases). The CDR3 consists of 15 residues. CDR1 and CDR2 from the germline V gene are SGHRS and YFSETQ. V was cut by 0 bases and J by 3 bases, with 13 bases left in between. The CDR3 loop reads CASSLEIGVGYEQYF. As DNA, the CDR3 is TGCGCCAGCAGCTTGGAGATAGGGGTAGGCTACGAGCAGTACTTC. Full variable domain (remainder filled in from reference TRBV5-1 and TRBJ2-7): KAGVTQTPRYLIKTRGQQVTLSCSPISGHRSVSWYQQTPGQGLQFLFEYFSETQRNKGNFPGRFSGRQFSNSRSEMNVSTLELGDSALYLCASSLEIGVGYEQYFGPGTRLTVT.

This clone occurred once. This chain's CDR3 is CASSLVGGAGYGYTF. CDR3 DNA: TGTGCCAGCAGCTTGGTAGGGGGCGCGGGCTATGGCTACACCTTC. The rearrangement joins TRBV5-4 to TRBJ1-2; TRBD1 matches 7 bases. CDR1 and CDR2 (germline): SGHNT, YYREEE (reference sequence). The length of the CDR3 is 15 residues. V lost 0 bases to trimming and J lost 4 bases; unmatched junction nucleotides: 6. Combining the CDR3 with reference TRBV5-4 and TRBJ1-2 gives the whole variable domain ETGVTQSPTHLIKTRGQQVTLRCSSQSGHNTVSWYQQALGQGPQFIFQYYREEENGRGNFPPRFSGLQFPNYSSELNVNALELDDSALYLCASSLVGGAGYGYTFGSGTRLTVV.

Only a few counts were recorded for this clone. The chain employs TRBV7-3 and TRBJ1-1, with 7 bases fitting TRBD1. The germline gives CDR1 SGHTA, CDR2 FQGTGA. Trimming took 4 bases from V and 6 from J; bases not matched to a gene: 14. CDR3 size: 16 residues. The CDR3 nucleotides read TGTGCCAGCAGCTGGACCGGGACAGCCGTTCCGGCTGAAGCTTTCTTT. Amino acids: CASSWTGTAVPAEAFF.

The chain links TRBV5-1 to TRBJ2-2; D is unclear. Looked up from germline, CDR1 is SGHRS and CDR2 is YFSETQ. The CDR3 covers 14 residues. Between the trimmed V and J ends, which lost 1 base and 4 bases, there was a span of 8 bases. CDR3 coding DNA: TGCGCCAGCAGCTTGCAGGCCCTCACCGGGGAGCTGTTTTTT. It yields the protein CASSLQALTGELFF.

The V and J genes are TRBV5-5 and TRBJ2-5, with 14 bases lining up with TRBD2. The CDR3 sequence is 18 residues long. The V gene end was trimmed by 0 bases and the J gene end by 2 bases; junction bases not matched to a gene: 6. CDR1 and CDR2 (germline): SGHKS, YYEKEE (reference sequence). CDR3 amino acids: CASSLATSGGGGQETQYF. In nucleotides, the CDR3 is TGTGCCAGCAGCTTGGCGACTAGCGGGGGGGGAGGTCAAGAGACCCAGTACTTC.

The chain uses TRBV19 and TRBJ1-2; D is possibly TRBD1 (5 bases). The CDR3 length is 14 residues. CDR1 and CDR2 from the germline V gene are LNHDA and SQIVND (reference sequence). Trimming stripped 11 bases from V and 2 bases from J, with 18 bases between. The CDR3 DNA reads as TGTGCCCTTGGGCGGGGTCGGGGCAACTATGGCTACACCTTC. Translation gives CALGRGRGNYGYTF.

V and J are TRBV2 and TRBJ1-6; 9 nucleotides match TRBD1. There are 14 residues in the CDR3. V dropped 8 bases and J dropped 6; count of bases not matched to a gene: 5. From germline, CDR1 is SNHLY and CDR2 FYNNEI. The CDR3 is CASGLGQGNSPLHF. The DNA for the CDR3 is TGTGCCAGCGGTCTGGGACAGGGTAATTCACCCCTCCACTTT.

The chain is built from TRBV13 and TRBJ1-1; a possible D gene is TRBD1 (6 bases). CDR3 length: 17 residues. Trimming removed 4 bases from V and 3 bases from J, with 21 bases in between. Per germline, CDR1 PRHDT and CDR2 FYEKMQ (reference sequence). The DNA for the CDR3 is TGTGCCAGCAGCTCCACAGGGACCCACAACGTCGACACTGAAGCTTTCTTT. Amino acid sequence: CASSSTGTHNVDTEAFF.

The chain carries TRBV4-2 and TRBJ2-7; 9 bases are a match to TRBD2. This CDR3 spans 14 amino acids. CDR1 LGHNA and CDR2 YNFKEQ come from the germline V gene. V dropped 3 bases and J dropped 5; count of bases not matched to a gene: 5. CDR3 nucleotide sequence: TGTGCCAGCAGCCAGGGGGGACTAGCAAACGAGCAGTACTTC. As protein: CASSQGGLANEQYF.

J is TRBJ2-1 and V is TRBV5-3; 10 positions agree with TRBD2. TRBV5-3 is known as an ORF, though its function is uncertain. The J segment lost 3 bases and the V segment lost 0 bases, leaving 12 bases of the junction unmatched. This CDR3 is 19 amino acids long. CDR3 sequence: CARSLEGASSGGHYNEQFF. The CDR3 nucleotides read TGTGCCAGAAGCTTGGAGGGGGCGTCTAGCGGGGGTCACTACAATGAGCAGTTCTTC.

The chain joins TRBV5-4 to TRBJ2-2; 10 bases are a match to TRBD2. After removal of 4 bases from V and 0 bases from J, the junction contained 3 bases not matched to a gene. The CDR3 runs to 16 residues. Germline loops: CDR1 SGHNT, CDR2 YYREEE (reference sequence). The CDR3 loop is CASSAGLAANTGELFF. DNA for the CDR3: TGTGCCAGCAGCGCCGGACTAGCGGCGAACACCGGGGAGCTGTTTTTT.

The rearrangement links TRBV7-2 to TRBJ2-5; TRBD2 matches 11 bases. The germline CDR1 and CDR2 sequences are SGHTA and FQGNSA. The J segment lost 6 bases and the V segment lost 4 bases, leaving 10 bases of the junction unmatched. This CDR3 is built from 16 residues. CDR3 protein: CASSSTPLAGGQTQYF. In DNA, the CDR3 is TGTGCCAGCAGCTCTACCCCTCTAGCGGGGGGTCAGACCCAGTACTTC.

The genes are TRBV2 and TRBJ2-5, with a possible D match to TRBD1 (6 bases). This CDR3 region has 18 residues. Germline loops: CDR1 SNHLY, CDR2 FYNNEI. The V and J ends lost 2 bases and 1 base respectively, with 20 bases between them. CDR3 region: CASSELVGVRGLQETQYF. CDR3 in DNA: TGTGCCAGCAGTGAATTGGTGGGAGTCAGGGGCCTCCAAGAGACCCAGTACTTC.